This TCR beta chain appears in the sequencing data of a study of CD8+ T cells in alopecia areata listed by TCRdb under 2018. In terms of the full investigation: Treated patients were enrolled in an open-label pilot trial of oral tofacitinib at 5 to 10 mg twice daily for moderate-to-severe alopecia areata. Tofacitinib was given for 6 to 18 months, followed by 6 months of follow-up off drug to assess delayed response and recurrence. TCRbeta CDR3 regions were amplified by immunoSEQ multiplex PCR using 35 Vbeta forward and 13 Jbeta reverse primers. On the human side, TCRbeta sequencing was run on scalp tissue and on sorted CD4+ and CD8+ peripheral blood T cells from healthy controls and from alopecia areata patients with either patchy or totalis/universalis disease. Biopsies were taken from tofacitinib-treated patients at baseline and at 4 and 24 weeks of treatment, and a later scalp biopsy was taken in several of the tofacitinib-treated patients. RNA was obtained with the PAXgene miRNA kit for fixed scalp, the miRNeasy kit for PBMCs, and the RNeasy kit for mouse skin. To study T cell clonal expansion in alopecia areata, the researchers applied high-throughput TCRbeta sequencing to both the C3H/HeJ mouse model and human patients. Disease severity in treated patients was measured with the SALT score, which quantifies the percentage of affected scalp surface area. Scalp clonality was compared among normal scalp (n=4), patchy alopecia areata scalp (n=8), and alopecia totalis/universalis scalp (n=8). The research as a whole found: Tofacitinib significantly lowered scalp clonality and the number of expanded CD8+ clones among the top 100 scalp clones. During tofacitinib treatment, many expanded lesional clones stuck around in both scalp and blood, and this persistence may partly explain why relapse happens after treatment is stopped. Higher clonality and more expanded CD8+ clones were observed in lesional scalp than in normal scalp, particularly in alopecia totalis/universalis, a finding suggestive of antigenic drive. Compared with mice, TCR sequences shared between patients were less clear, possibly partly because of HLA diversity across the patient population. Because the treated cohort was small and included a single nonresponder, larger studies are needed to assess links between baseline CD8+ expansion and response. Scalp TCR repertoire analysis is complicated because resident alphabeta T cells in normal human skin are also sequenced, whereas mouse skin is dominated by gammadelta T cells.

The time point label on this specimen signifies: roughly 27 days on oral tofacitinib. Explained via the paper, the treatment or condition label denotes: oral pan-JAK inhibitor, 5-10 mg twice daily. From alopecia areata patients, peripheral blood was collected along with lesional scalp punch biopsies. After PBMCs were isolated by density centrifugation and stained for CD3, CD4 and CD8, a FACSAria was used to sort CD4+ and CD8+ T cells. Reading from cysteine to phenylalanine, the CDR3 counts 15 amino acids. Just CDR3 DNA is preserved here, 45 bases in frame from base 1. As for this clone: Its recognized antigen is unknown. Qualities for individual bases were not recorded, and no much larger clone is one base off.

Libraries were made using the immunoSEQ multiplex PCR assay. For TCR sequencing, RNA was extracted from every sample and reverse transcribed into cDNA to serve as template. First-strand cDNA was synthesized with SuperScript III using a 2:1 mix of oligo-dT and random hexamers. A synthetic immune receptor repertoire was used to measure amplification bias, and any remaining bias was corrected computationally. Regarding the original processing steps: Raw reads were preprocessed to remove errors, and CDR3 was defined according to IMGT conventions as the region from the conserved cysteine to phenylalanine. Clonality was calculated as 1 minus Shannon entropy normalized by log2 of the number of productive unique TCRs. Scalp TCRbeta sequences were cross-referenced with sorted blood CD4 and CD8 repertoires so that the CD4 or CD8 identity of scalp clones could be inferred. The source is immuneACCESS, and TCRdb retained only in-frame sequences with V and J called. Part of the clones is not carried over; for the studies checked, unresolved V genes explain less than half of this, and the remainder is unexplained. That table gives V, J and clone size, and the DNA gave D and trimming. The sample yields 120,000 to 150,000 clones; around 86% were counted once. Roughly 13% of the sample goes to the ten largest clones.

Sequences were derived from CD8+ T cells sorted from blood, sampled at week 4, from a patient treated with tofacitinib. This chain is built from TRBV21-1 and TRBJ2-1; the table's D call TRBD2 went unverified against the DNA. TRBV21-1 has pseudogene status. The origin of this receptor is a human donor with alopecia areata. The CDR3 region reads CASSKFDCPNNEQFF. The DNA sequence reads TGTGCCAGCAGCAAATTTGACTGTCCAAACAATGAGCAGTTCTTC.